The sample holds a few counts of the clone carrying this T cell receptor beta chain. Its specificity is not known. TCRdb re-called the 5' RACE reads with MiXCR, one entry per CDR3 protein. The data hold fewer than 700,000 distinct CDR3 sequences, with less than 25% observed a single time. Per the germline V gene, CDR1 is SGHVS and CDR2 is FNYEAQ. Trimming cost V 2 bases and J 0 bases, with 14 bases left between them. This CDR3 spans 17 amino acids. The data stem from a study of T-cell memory formation after mild COVID-19. For the study at large: Clustering of TCRs was largely donor specific.

Study-wide results and caveats: Several responding clones turned up in pre-infection memory, indicating that cross-reactive memory may have taken part. Researchers report contracting CD4+ clones mostly in CM and EM, with CD8+ clones in EMRA.

Sequenced: PBMCs or a T cell subset sorted from them (not recorded which). The TCR originated in an adult woman who had mild COVID-19 (a few samples of this study predate the infection). Cell type and time point are not known. This sequence joins TRBV7-6 and TRBJ2-1; unclear D gene. The CDR3 sequence: CASSLTQVVGSYNEQFF. In DNA, the CDR3 is TGTGCCAGCAGCTTAACCCAGGTTGTCGGCTCCTACAATGAGCAGTTCTTC.